The 22 T cell receptor beta chains in this list originate from one sample, sequenced in a study of T cell responses to AZD1222 COVID-19 vaccine. TCRdb's copy holds only in-frame clones and misses some; the assay was immunoSEQ multiplex PCR. The data hold about 100,000 clones, with more than 70% observed a single time. Sample: peripheral blood, taken on day 0 of MenACWY control vaccination. These receptors originate from an adult in good health.

The chain recombines TRBV6-5 with TRBJ1-2; D is unresolved. Germline-derived CDR1 and CDR2 are MNHEY and SVGAGI. Trimming left V 8 bases short and J 5 bases short, with 15 bases between. This CDR3 has 13 residues. CDR3 protein: CASAPPGVYGYTF. The CDR3 DNA sequence: TGTGCCAGCGCCCCCCCCGGAGTTTATGGCTACACCTTC.

The V gene is TRBV2, the J gene TRBJ2-1; TRBD1 aligns across 10 bases. The J segment lost 3 bases and the V segment lost 4 bases, leaving 3 bases of the junction unmatched. Germline values: CDR1 SNHLY, CDR2 FYNNEI. This CDR3 region has 15 residues. CDR3 sequence (DNA): TGTGCCAGCAGTGTGGGACAGGGGCGCTACAATGAGCAGTTCTTC. The encoded protein is CASSVGQGRYNEQFF.

This chain connects TRBV5-1 to TRBJ2-3; the match to TRBD2 covers 8 bases. The CDR3 length is 15 residues. After removal of 0 bases from V and 6 bases from J, the junction contained 6 bases not matched to a gene. Germline loops: CDR1 SGHRS, CDR2 YFSETQ. DNA of the CDR3: TGCGCCAGCAGCTTGGAGGGTAGCGGGGCGGATACGCAGTATTTT. Encoded protein: CASSLEGSGADTQYF.

The chain employs TRBV15 and TRBJ2-2, with D tentatively TRBD2 (5 bases). Germline CDR1 reads LNHNV; CDR2 reads YYDKDF (reference sequence). The length of the CDR3 is 22 residues. The V gene lost 0 bases and the J gene lost 6 bases, with 32 bases spanning the gap. The CDR3 reads CATSRDLLRVWGPGRSAGELFF. The CDR3 DNA sequence: TGTGCCACCAGCAGAGATTTGTTGCGGGTTTGGGGTCCAGGTCGGTCGGCCGGGGAGCTGTTTTTT.

This chain connects TRBV19 to TRBJ1-3; the match to TRBD1 covers 7 bases. CDR1 and CDR2 (germline): LNHDA, SQIVND (reference sequence). This CDR3 spans 14 amino acids. Trimming at V came to 4 bases and at J to 2 bases, leaving 2 bases not matched to a gene. Here the CDR3 DNA reads TGTGCCAGTAGTAAGGGGGCGGCTGGAAACACCATATATTTT. Translating it yields CASSKGAAGNTIYF.

The J gene is TRBJ2-7, the V gene TRBV18; possible D gene TRBD2, 5 bases. V was pared by 6 bases and J by 0 bases, with 18 bases between. CDR1 and CDR2 from the germline V gene are KGHSH and LQKENI. The CDR3 runs 16 residues. The DNA for the CDR3 is TGTGCCAGCTCCCCATCGGGGTGGTTGGACTCCTACGAGCAGTACTTC. Translation: CASSPSGWLDSYEQYF.

This chain's CDR3 is CASSATSGRGAGNEQFF. CDR3 DNA: TGTGCCAGCAGTGCGACTAGCGGGAGGGGGGCCGGGAATGAGCAGTTCTTC. This chain joins TRBV6-2 or TRBV6-3 and TRBJ2-1; 14 bases align to TRBD2. With V trimmed by 5 bases and J by 7 bases, 10 bases remained unmatched. The CDR3 is 17 residues long. The germline CDR1 and CDR2 sequences are MNHEY and SVGEGT.

The rearrangement uses TRBV20-1 and TRBJ2-1; D call uncertain. The CDR3 sequence is 11 residues long. Germline V gene lookup returns CDR1 DFQATT and CDR2 SNEGSKA (reference sequence). V was pared by 5 bases and J by 4 bases, with 6 bases between. In DNA form, the CDR3 reads TGCAGTGCTCCCATATACAATGAGCAGTTCTTC. It is translated as CSAPIYNEQFF.

The genes are TRBV3-1 (or the pseudogene TRBV3-2) and TRBJ1-4; TRBD1 might be the D (5 bases). CDR1 is LGHDT and CDR2 is YNNKEL in the germline V gene (reference sequence). Trimming removed 2 bases from V and 5 bases from J, with 15 bases in between. The CDR3 contains 16 residues. The CDR3: CASSQRAGGGNEKLFF. The CDR3 DNA is TGTGCCAGCAGCCAACGCGCCGGCGGGGGAAATGAAAAACTGTTTTTT.

The chain is built from TRBV7-6 and TRBJ2-5; D possibly uses TRBD1 or TRBD2 (6 bases each). The germline CDR1 and CDR2 sequences are SGHVS and FNYEAQ. The V and J ends lost 1 base and 5 bases respectively, with 17 bases between them. This CDR3 spans 16 amino acids. The CDR3 DNA reads TGTGCCAGCAGCTTAGGACTCGTCGGAGGGGGGGAGACCCAGTACTTC. This sequence encodes CASSLGLVGGGETQYF. Combining the CDR3 with reference TRBV7-6 and TRBJ2-5 gives the whole variable domain GAGVSQSPRYKVTKRGQDVALRCDPISGHVSLYWYRQALGQGPEFLTYFNYEAQQDKSGLPNDRFSAERPEGSISTLTIQRTEQRDSAMYRCASSLGLVGGGETQYFGPGTRLLVL.

The V gene is TRBV10-3, the J gene TRBJ1-2, with 7 bases that match TRBD1. After removal of 6 bases from V and 10 bases from J, the junction contained 11 bases not matched to a gene. The CDR3 runs 13 residues. Germline V CDR1 and CDR2: ENHRY, SYGVKD. In DNA, the CDR3 is TGTGCCATCAGCGCCGGACAGGACGATACCTACACCTTC. Translation gives CAISAGQDDTYTF.

The rearrangement joins TRBV15 to TRBJ1-6, with D perhaps TRBD1 (5 bases). This CDR3 comprises 13 residues. The V gene's germline CDR1 is LNHNV and CDR2 YYDKDF (reference sequence). The V end lost 9 bases, the J end lost 7 bases, and 13 bases lay between the germline ends. The CDR3, as DNA: TGTGCCACATCCCGAGGGGCGAATTCACCCCTCCACTTT. This sequence encodes CATSRGANSPLHF.

This CDR3 is CASSLVTGGLLHF. DNA of the CDR3: TGTGCCAGCAGCTTGGTAACAGGGGGTTTACTCCACTTT. The J gene is TRBJ1-6, the V gene TRBV5-6; 8 nucleotides line up with TRBD1. This CDR3 is built from 13 residues. V gave up 0 bases and J gave up 16 bases; unmatched junction bases: 6. Germline CDR1 and CDR2: SGHDT and YYEEEE.

CDR3 nucleotides: TGTGCCATCAGTGAGTCGGGGCAGGGCAATCAGCCCCAGCATTTT. Translated: CAISESGQGNQPQHF. The V gene is TRBV10-3, the J gene TRBJ1-5, with D maybe TRBD1 (5 bases). Trimming pared 0 bases from V and 2 bases from J, leaving 8 bases between. CDR1 is ENHRY and CDR2 is SYGVKD in the germline V gene. The CDR3 contains 15 residues.

The chain couples TRBV28 to TRBJ1-6, with 9 bases that match TRBD1. Looked up from germline, CDR1 is MDHEN and CDR2 is SYDVKM. J was trimmed by 2 bases and V by 6 bases; bases with no gene match: 5. The CDR3 length is 16 residues. The CDR3: CASRLGQGAYNSPLHF. CDR3 coding DNA: TGTGCCAGCAGATTGGGACAGGGCGCCTATAATTCACCCCTCCACTTT.

The gene calls are TRBV6-6 and TRBJ2-7; D not resolved. Germline V gives CDR1 MNHNY, CDR2 SVGAGI (reference sequence). The CDR3 has 13 amino acids. V was trimmed by 5 bases and J by 1 base, leaving 9 bases between them. CDR3 in DNA: TGTGCCAGCAGTCTCGAGGTGTCCTACGAGCAGTACTTC. Its translation is CASSLEVSYEQYF.

The J gene is TRBJ1-6, the V gene TRBV7-9; D is uncertain. CDR3 size: 16 residues. Per the germline V gene, CDR1 is SEHNR and CDR2 is FQNEAQ (reference sequence). The V and J ends lost 1 base and 1 base respectively, with 8 bases between them. DNA for the CDR3: TGTGCCAGCAGCTTAGGTACGGGATCCTATAATTCACCCCTCCACTTT. Translated: CASSLGTGSYNSPLHF.

The V gene is TRBV6-2 or TRBV6-3, the J gene TRBJ1-5; no firm D call. The CDR3 has 11 residues. Between the trimmed V and J ends, which lost 2 bases and 10 bases, there was a span of 6 bases. Per germline, CDR1 MNHEY and CDR2 SVGEGT. CDR3 DNA sequence: TGTGCCAGCAGTTACCCTGATCCCCAGCATTTT. As protein: CASSYPDPQHF.

This chain connects TRBV12-3 or TRBV12-4 to TRBJ1-2; D remains unclear. V dropped 5 bases and J dropped 8 bases, with 12 bases sitting between them. This CDR3 has 12 residues. CDR3 DNA sequence: TGTGCCAGCAGTCTCGGGCGCCGGGGCTACACCTTC. It codes for CASSLGRRGYTF.

The chain couples TRBV15 to TRBJ2-5; D assignment may be TRBD1 or TRBD2 (7 bases each). Trimming cost V 5 bases and J 2 bases, with 18 bases left between them. Germline V gene sequence: CDR1 LNHNV, CDR2 YYDKDF (reference sequence). The CDR3 is made up of 16 amino acids. CDR3 in DNA: TGTGCCACCAGCTCTTACTCAGGGGGGGGGCAAGAGACCCAGTACTTC. Encoded protein: CATSSYSGGGQETQYF.

The rearrangement links TRBV30 to TRBJ1-3, with TRBD1 identical over 9 bases. This CDR3 has 16 residues. Losses at the gene ends were 3 bases for V and 1 base for J; bases not matched to a gene: 7. Germline assignment: CDR1 GTSNPN and CDR2 SVGIG (reference sequence). The CDR3 is CAWSGSDRGSGNTIYF. DNA for the CDR3: TGTGCCTGGAGCGGGTCGGACAGGGGATCTGGAAACACCATATATTTT.

V and J are TRBV4-2 and TRBJ2-7; TRBD1 agrees at 7 bases. The CDR3 runs 15 residues. Germline-derived CDR1 and CDR2 are LGHNA and YNFKEQ. The trim removed 1 base at V and 4 bases at J, leaving 7 bases unmatched. CDR3 nucleotides: TGTGCCAGCAGCCAAGCGGGACAGTTAAAATACGAGCAGTACTTC. Encoded protein: CASSQAGQLKYEQYF.